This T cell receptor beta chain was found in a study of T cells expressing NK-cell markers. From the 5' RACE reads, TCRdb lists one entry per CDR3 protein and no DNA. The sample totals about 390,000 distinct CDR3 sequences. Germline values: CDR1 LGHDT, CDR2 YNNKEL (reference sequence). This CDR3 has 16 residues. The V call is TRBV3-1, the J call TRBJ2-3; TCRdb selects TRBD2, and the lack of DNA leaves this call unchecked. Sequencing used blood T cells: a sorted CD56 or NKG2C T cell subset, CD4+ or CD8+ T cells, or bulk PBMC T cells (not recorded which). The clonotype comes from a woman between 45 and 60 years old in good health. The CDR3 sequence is CASSQDAVGGPDTQYF.